This T cell receptor (beta chain) was profiled in a study of blood T cells in healthy people across ages. Study findings and constraints: Donor CMV status was unknown, possibly confounding expanded clonotype changes.

This CDR3 region has 14 residues. Per the germline V gene, CDR1 is DFQATT and CDR2 is SNEGSKA (reference sequence). Trimming removed 0 bases from V and 6 bases from J, with 13 bases in between. Comment on this clonotype: The antigen is not known.

For the second PCR, which ran for about 6 to 11 cycles, a sample-barcoded 5' primer and a J-beta primer mix were used. TCRdb re-derived calls from the 5' RACE reads in MiXCR, one entry per CDR3 protein. The data contain 600,000 or so distinct CDR3 sequences, approximately 30% of them singletons. The receptor was isolated from an elderly woman in good health. The chain recombines TRBV20-1 with TRBJ2-3; the D gene is possibly TRBD1 (7 bases). Sequenced material: blood. The CDR3 is CSARDGRGADTQYF. In nucleotides, the CDR3 is TGCAGTGCTAGAGACGGCAGGGGGGCCGATACGCAGTATTTT.